These T cell receptor beta chains were read from a single sample in a study of post-analysis software for immune sequencing data. One entry per CDR3 protein, called by TCRdb with MiXCR from the PCR reads. The data contain some 370,000 distinct CDR3 sequences, roughly 30% of them singletons. Input material: blood. The receptors shown here come from a girl aged 5-17 years with multiple sclerosis. Each CDR3 is given with its conserved first and last residue. The D gene is left open where the match is weak. Clone size is given for some rows only: seen once, a few or many times, or a class if the clone is expanded.

>TRBV20-1|TRBJ1-5|.|few
CSARVANQPQHF
TGCAGTGCTAGAGTCGCCAATCAGCCCCAGCATTTT
>TRBV5-1|TRBJ2-1|.|few
CASSLGQNYNEQFF
TGCGCCAGCAGCTTAGGACAGAACTACAATGAGCAGTTCTTC
>TRBV12-3/TRBV12-4|TRBJ2-2|.|.
CASSLRNRNTGELFF
TGTGCCAGCAGTTTAAGGAACAGGAACACCGGGGAGCTGTTTTTT
>TRBV12-3/TRBV12-4|TRBJ1-5|.|.
CASSNGHPNQPQHF
TGTGCCAGCAGTAACGGACACCCAAATCAGCCCCAGCATTTT
>TRBV7-2|TRBJ1-1|TRBD1|.
CASRRGDRVTEAFF
TGTGCCAGCCGCCGCGGGGACAGGGTGACTGAAGCTTTCTTT
>TRBV5-1|TRBJ2-3|.|.
CASSLGRSDTQYF
TGCGCCAGCAGCTTGGGGAGGTCGGATACGCAGTATTTT
>TRBV5-8|TRBJ1-1|.|.
CASSLEVGAGNTEAFF
TGTGCCAGCAGCTTGGAAGTCGGGGCTGGGAACACTGAAGCTTTCTTT
>TRBV3-1|TRBJ2-7|.|few
CASSHSPDPVYEQYF
TGTGCCAGCAGCCACTCCCCCGACCCGGTCTACGAGCAGTACTTC
>TRBV24-1|TRBJ1-5|.|.
CATPPSANQPQHF
TGTGCCACCCCACCCAGTGCGAATCAGCCCCAGCATTTT
>TRBV2|TRBJ1-2|.|.
CASLMSSYTF
TGTGCCAGCCTCATGTCGAGCTACACCTTC
>TRBV12-3/TRBV12-4|TRBJ2-7|.|few
CASRYRQGYYEQYF
TGTGCCAGCAGGTACCGTCAGGGGTATTACGAGCAGTACTTC
>TRBV7-6|TRBJ2-1|.|few
CASSLAQGIPYNEQFF
TGTGCCAGCAGCTTAGCGCAAGGGATCCCCTACAATGAGCAGTTCTTC
>TRBV5-1|TRBJ2-2|.|.
CASSGQGMNTGELFF
TGCGCCAGCAGCGGGCAGGGAATGAACACCGGGGAGCTGTTTTTT
>TRBV18|TRBJ1-5|.|few
CASSPRTVYSNQPQHF
TGTGCCAGCTCACCCCGTACTGTGTATAGCAATCAGCCCCAGCATTTT
>TRBV3-1|TRBJ1-2|.|.
CASSQGLGGYTF
TGTGCCAGCAGCCAAGGATTGGGTGGCTACACCTTC
>TRBV6-1|TRBJ2-4|.|many
CASSPDIFTVRAKNIQYF
TGTGCCAGCAGCCCTGATATCTTTACGGTCCGGGCCAAAAACATTCAGTACTTC
>TRBV28|TRBJ1-6|TRBD1|.
CASSLPTGWNSPLHF
TGTGCCAGCAGTTTACCGACAGGGTGGAATTCACCCCTCCACTTT
>TRBV6-1|TRBJ2-3|.|many
CASSEWATSSTDTQYF
TGTGCCAGCAGTGAATGGGCGACATCTAGCACAGATACGCAGTATTTT
>TRBV24-1|TRBJ2-3|.|.
CATSDWSAGEADTQYF
TGTGCCACCAGTGATTGGAGCGCCGGGGAAGCAGATACGCAGTATTTT
>TRBV20-1|TRBJ1-2|.|.
CSARDGEILGYTF
TGCAGTGCTAGAGATGGGGAGATCCTCGGCTACACCTTC
>TRBV29-1|TRBJ2-6|.|.
CSVEWRAGSSGANVLTF
TGCAGCGTTGAATGGCGGGCTGGGAGCTCTGGGGCCAACGTCCTGACTTTC
>TRBV5-1|TRBJ2-1|TRBD1|.
CASSGGQGSYNEQFF
TGCGCCAGCAGCGGGGGACAGGGCTCCTACAATGAGCAGTTCTTC
>TRBV3-1|TRBJ1-1|.|.
CASRGSAEAFF
TGTGCCAGCAGGGGTAGTGCTGAAGCTTTCTTT
>TRBV10-3|TRBJ2-7|TRBD2|.
CAASRGSGDYEQYF
TGTGCCGCATCGCGAGGTAGCGGGGACTACGAGCAGTACTTC
>TRBV7-9|TRBJ1-2|TRBD1|.
CASSATGVNYGYTF
TGTGCCAGCAGCGCGACAGGGGTTAACTATGGCTACACCTTC
>TRBV7-2|TRBJ2-3|.|.
CASSRGPLDTQYF
TGTGCCAGCAGCAGAGGTCCCTTAGATACGCAGTATTTT
>TRBV12-3/TRBV12-4|TRBJ2-5|TRBD2|once
CASRLAGGPRETQYF
TGTGCCAGCAGACTAGCGGGGGGGCCTAGAGAGACCCAGTACTTC
>TRBV12-3/TRBV12-4|TRBJ2-2|TRBD1|once
CASTPGTGGNTGELFF
TGTGCCAGCACCCCGGGGACAGGGGGGAACACCGGGGAGCTGTTTTTT
>TRBV5-4|TRBJ2-1|.|.
CASSTQQGAECNEQFF
TGTGCCAGCAGCACGCAACAGGGAGCGGAGTGCAATGAGCAGTTCTTC
>TRBV15|TRBJ2-7|.|few
CATSRDLSMRYEQYF
TGTGCCACCAGCAGAGATCTCAGCATGAGATACGAGCAGTACTTC
>TRBV5-6|TRBJ1-2|TRBD1|.
CASSHPRTGLNYGYTF
TGTGCCAGCAGCCACCCTCGGACAGGGCTGAACTATGGCTACACCTTC
>TRBV12-3/TRBV12-4|TRBJ2-3|TRBD1|few
CASSLTGETDTQYF
TGTGCCAGCAGTTTGACAGGGGAAACAGATACGCAGTATTTT
>TRBV7-2|TRBJ2-7|TRBD2|few
CASSLPRSGGEIYEQYF
TGTGCCAGCAGCCTCCCACGGTCGGGGGGGGAGATCTACGAGCAGTACTTC
>TRBV7-2|TRBJ2-5|.|.
CASSWTAPGGQETQYF
TGCGCCAGCAGCTGGACGGCCCCAGGCGGCCAAGAGACCCAGTACTTC
>TRBV7-9|TRBJ1-2|.|.
CASSFLNRGLYTF
TGTGCCAGCAGCTTCCTCAATCGGGGTCTATACACCTTC
>TRBV29-1|TRBJ2-5|.|.
CGVADSLEQYF
TGCGGCGTTGCGGACAGTCTGGAGCAGTACTTC
>TRBV7-9|TRBJ2-4|TRBD1|.
CASSPGTVKNIQYF
TGTGCCAGCAGCCCCGGGACAGTCAAAAACATTCAGTACTTC
>TRBV4-1|TRBJ1-4|.|.
CASSQDPSAEKLFF
TGCGCCAGCAGCCAAGATCCCAGTGCGGAAAAACTGTTTTTT